Below, 8 T cell receptor beta chains from the same sample are listed, as sequenced in a study of blood T cell repertoires in COVID-19. The data were produced by immunoSEQ multiplex PCR, yet TCRdb's version contains in-frame clones alone and is incomplete. The repertoire holds approximately 98,000 clones, with 88% as singletons. Sequences were obtained from peripheral blood. The receptors derive from a human donor in a cohort sampled during active COVID-19.

This chain connects TRBV5-6 to TRBJ2-7; possibly TRBD1 for D (5 bases). Trimming removed 2 bases from V and 6 bases from J, with 9 bases in between. CDR1 is SGHDT, CDR2 YYEEEE, per germline. CDR3 size: 12 residues. The CDR3 spells CASSLRQSEQYF. As DNA, the CDR3 is TGTGCCAGCAGCTTAAGACAGTCCGAGCAGTACTTC.

The rearrangement links TRBV6-1 to TRBJ1-5; D is perhaps TRBD1 (6 bases). This CDR3 has 13 amino acids. The germline CDR1 and CDR2 sequences are MNHNS and SASEGT. V lost 3 bases, J lost 7 bases, and 10 bases lay in between. In nucleotides, the CDR3 is TGTGCCAGCAGTGACAGGGGTAGCCAGCCCCAGCATTTT. Translating it yields CASSDRGSQPQHF.

The chain uses TRBV2 and TRBJ1-5; D is unclear. Germline V gene data show CDR1 as SNHLY and CDR2 as FYNNEI. The CDR3 length is 18 residues. Trimming stripped 3 bases from V and 0 bases from J, with 18 bases between. The DNA for the CDR3 is TGTGCCAGCAGTGATATTGGGCAGGAAACTTATAGCAATCAGCCCCAGCATTTT. Amino acid sequence: CASSDIGQETYSNQPQHF.

This sequence joins TRBV7-3 and TRBJ2-1; 7 bases are a match to TRBD2. CDR3 length: 16 amino acids. Trimming took 4 bases from V and 5 from J; bases not matched to a gene: 11. CDR1 is SGHTA and CDR2 is FQGTGA in the germline V gene. The DNA for the CDR3 is TGTGCCAGCAGCTCCGGTGGTTGGAGCGGGAACAATGAGCAGTTCTTC. Translating gives CASSSGGWSGNNEQFF.

This clone was detected only once. The chain is built from TRBV4-2 and TRBJ1-2; D gene unclear. Trimming stripped 2 bases from V and 4 bases from J, with 11 bases between. Germline V CDR1 and CDR2: LGHNA, YNFKEQ. The CDR3 totals 14 residues. The CDR3, as DNA: TGTGCCAGCAGCCAACACCAGGAATCCTATGGCTACACCTTC. This encodes CASSQHQESYGYTF.

This chain uses TRBV9 with TRBJ2-7; 7 bases match TRBD1. Losses at the gene ends were 4 bases for V and 3 bases for J; bases not matched to a gene: 7. The CDR3 loop spans 14 amino acids. Germline CDR1 is SGDLS and CDR2 is YYNGEE. CDR3 in DNA: TGTGCCAGCAGCCCAGGACAGGAGAACTACGAGCAGTACTTC. It encodes CASSPGQENYEQYF.

This clone was detected once. V is TRBV27 and J is TRBJ1-2; D might be TRBD1 (5 bases). Germline CDR1 MNHEY, CDR2 SMNVEV (reference sequence). Trimming removed 5 bases at V and 1 base at J, with 23 bases between. The CDR3 has 18 amino acids. CDR3 sequence: CASSPAATALAINYGYTF. CDR3 DNA: TGTGCCAGCAGTCCGGCCGCGACAGCTTTGGCGATTAACTATGGCTACACCTTC.

The chain employs TRBV3-1 (or the pseudogene TRBV3-2) and TRBJ1-3; tentative D call: TRBD1 (6 bases). Germline V gives CDR1 LGHDT, CDR2 YNNKEL (reference sequence). V lost 4 bases, J lost 5 bases, and 12 bases lay in between. This CDR3 has 14 residues. The CDR3 DNA is TGTGCCAGCAGCCTTCTCGACAGGAGAAACACCATATATTTT. It codes for CASSLLDRRNTIYF.